The next 9 T cell receptor beta chains were all read from a single sample in a study of T cells in Graves' hyperthyroidism and ophthalmopathy. From RNA transcripts, TCR beta CDR3 regions were amplified. The TCR CDR3 was amplified in a first-round RT-PCR using the HTBI primer set. Via MiXCR, TCRdb re-called the multiplex PCR reads, giving one row per CDR3 protein. The data contain about 350,000 distinct CDR3 sequences, roughly 18% of them singletons. The sequencing input was blood. The receptors derive from a woman aged 40-49 years with Graves' ophthalmopathy.

This clonotype was found many times. This chain connects TRBV29-1 to TRBJ2-7; TRBD2 matches at 7 bases. The CDR3 is 12 amino acids. Trimming cost V 5 bases and J 6 bases; bases outside gene matches: 7. The germline V gene encodes CDR1 SQVTM and CDR2 ANQGSEA. The CDR3 DNA reads as TGCAGCGTTTCTGCGGGAGTGGGCGAGCAGTACTTC. Its protein is CSVSAGVGEQYF.

The chain uses TRBV6-5 and TRBJ2-7; 7 nucleotides agree with TRBD1. V lost 2 bases and J lost 4; bases outside the gene matches: 5. Germline V gives CDR1 MNHEY, CDR2 SVGAGI. This CDR3 region has 14 residues. The CDR3 protein is CASSYRQGAYEQYF. The CDR3 coding sequence is TGTGCCAGCAGTTACAGACAGGGCGCGTACGAGCAGTACTTC.

The chain joins TRBV6-2 or TRBV6-3 to TRBJ1-1; D is uncertain. Germline V gene lookup returns CDR1 MNHEY and CDR2 SVGEGT. The CDR3 runs to 19 residues. Trimming shortened V by 2 bases and J by 0 bases, and 22 bases separated the two germline ends. The chain's CDR3 is CASSYRVSVKKSVNTEAFF. Written as DNA, the CDR3 is TGTGCCAGCAGTTACAGGGTTTCGGTCAAAAAAAGTGTGAACACTGAAGCTTTCTTT.

In its sample, this clonotype was seen many times. The J gene is TRBJ2-4, the V gene TRBV20-1; D may be TRBD1 (5 bases). The germline gives CDR1 DFQATT, CDR2 SNEGSKA (reference sequence). V lost 6 bases, J lost 8 bases, and 14 bases lay in between. CDR3 size: 12 residues. This CDR3 is CSAGPTVDIQYF. The DNA of the CDR3 is TGCAGTGCGGGGCCGACTGTGGACATTCAGTACTTC.

The chain is built from TRBV12-3 or TRBV12-4 and TRBJ2-5, with D possibly being TRBD2 (7 bases). The CDR3 is 16 amino acids. Trimming removed 6 bases from V and 5 bases from J, with 22 bases in between. CDR3 nucleotides: TGTGCCAGCAGCCCCCTAGGGGGGAGGGCTGGGGAGACCCAGTACTTC. Translation: CASSPLGGRAGETQYF.

Ten or more counts support this clonotype. This sequence joins TRBV11-2 and TRBJ1-2; D is ambiguous. The V and J ends lost 2 bases and 0 bases respectively, with 16 bases between them. The CDR3 is 17 amino acids. Germline V CDR1 and CDR2: SGHAT, FQNNGV. The CDR3 is CASSLTSRGHSNYGYTF. In DNA, the CDR3 is TGTGCCAGCAGCTTAACTTCCCGCGGCCACTCTAACTATGGCTACACCTTC.

The rearrangement links TRBV7-2 to TRBJ2-7; 7 nucleotides align to TRBD1. Germline loops: CDR1 SGHTA, CDR2 FQGNSA. The CDR3 spans 14 residues. The V segment lost 6 bases and the J segment 4 bases; nucleotides outside the gene matches: 9. As DNA, the CDR3 is TGTGCCAGCAGGACACCAGGGGGTTTATACGAGCAGTACTTC. Amino acids: CASRTPGGLYEQYF.

This clonotype was detected many times. The gene calls are TRBV15 and TRBJ1-1; D is possibly TRBD1 (5 bases). The germline V gene encodes CDR1 LNHNV and CDR2 YYDKDF (reference sequence). There are 16 residues in the CDR3. With 3 bases removed from V and 5 bases from J, the gap between germline ends came to 19 bases. The CDR3 region is CATSSASPGGGTEAFF. The CDR3 DNA sequence: TGTGCCACCAGCAGCGCGTCCCCTGGGGGGGGTACTGAAGCTTTCTTT.

This clonotype was recorded many times. This chain connects TRBV24-1 to TRBJ2-7; weak D call: TRBD1 (5 bases). CDR3 length: 14 amino acids. V shed 3 bases and J shed 3 bases, with 11 bases lying between them. Per germline, CDR1 KGHDR and CDR2 SFDVKD. The CDR3 loop reads CATSDTGRHYEQYF. CDR3 nucleotides: TGTGCCACCAGTGATACAGGCCGGCACTACGAGCAGTACTTC.